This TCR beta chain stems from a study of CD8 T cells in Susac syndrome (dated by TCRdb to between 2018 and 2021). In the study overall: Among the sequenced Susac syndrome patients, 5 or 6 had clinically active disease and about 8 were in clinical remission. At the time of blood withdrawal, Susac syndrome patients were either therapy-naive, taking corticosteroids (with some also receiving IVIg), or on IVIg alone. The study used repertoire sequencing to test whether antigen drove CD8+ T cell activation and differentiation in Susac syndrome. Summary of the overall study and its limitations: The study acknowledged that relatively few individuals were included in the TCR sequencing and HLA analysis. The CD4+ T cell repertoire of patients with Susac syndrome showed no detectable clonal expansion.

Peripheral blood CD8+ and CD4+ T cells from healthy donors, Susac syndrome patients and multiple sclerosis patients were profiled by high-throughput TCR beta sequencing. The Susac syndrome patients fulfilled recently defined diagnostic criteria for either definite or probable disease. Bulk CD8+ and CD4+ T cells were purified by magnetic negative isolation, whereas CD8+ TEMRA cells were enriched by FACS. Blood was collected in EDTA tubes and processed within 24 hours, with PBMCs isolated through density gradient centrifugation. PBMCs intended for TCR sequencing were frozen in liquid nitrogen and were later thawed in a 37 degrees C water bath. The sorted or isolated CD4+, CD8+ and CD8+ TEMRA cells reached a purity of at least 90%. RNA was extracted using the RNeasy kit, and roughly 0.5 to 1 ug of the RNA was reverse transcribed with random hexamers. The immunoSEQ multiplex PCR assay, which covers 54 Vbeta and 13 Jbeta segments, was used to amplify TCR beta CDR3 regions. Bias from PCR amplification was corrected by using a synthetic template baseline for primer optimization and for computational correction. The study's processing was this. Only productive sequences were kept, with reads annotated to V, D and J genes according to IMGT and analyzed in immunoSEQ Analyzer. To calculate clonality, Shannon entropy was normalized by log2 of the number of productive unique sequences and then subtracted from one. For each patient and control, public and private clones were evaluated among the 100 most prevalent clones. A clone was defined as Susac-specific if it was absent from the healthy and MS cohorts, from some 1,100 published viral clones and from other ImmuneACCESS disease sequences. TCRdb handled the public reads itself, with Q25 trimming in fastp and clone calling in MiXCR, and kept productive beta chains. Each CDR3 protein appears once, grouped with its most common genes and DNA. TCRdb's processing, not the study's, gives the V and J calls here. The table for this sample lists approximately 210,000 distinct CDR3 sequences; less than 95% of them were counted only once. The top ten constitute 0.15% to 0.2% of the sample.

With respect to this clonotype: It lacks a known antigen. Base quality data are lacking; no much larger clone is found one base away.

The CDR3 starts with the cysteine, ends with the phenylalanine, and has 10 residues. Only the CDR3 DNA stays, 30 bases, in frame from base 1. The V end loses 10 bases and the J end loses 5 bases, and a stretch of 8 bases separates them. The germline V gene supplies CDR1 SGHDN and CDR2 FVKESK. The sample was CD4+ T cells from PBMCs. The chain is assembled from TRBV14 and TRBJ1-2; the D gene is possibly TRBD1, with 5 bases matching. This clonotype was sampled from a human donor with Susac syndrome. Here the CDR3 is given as CATGTYGYTF. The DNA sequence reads TGTGCCACGGGGACTTATGGCTACACCTTC.